This T cell receptor beta chain is drawn from a study of T cells in Graves' hyperthyroidism and ophthalmopathy. The germline V gene encodes CDR1 SGHRS and CDR2 YFSETQ. The CDR3 sequence is 16 residues long. Trimming at V came to 2 bases and at J to 1 base, leaving 5 bases not matched to a gene. General observations from the study: Most thyroid clonotypes expanded above 0.001 appeared in blood too. From stable hyperthyroidism, ophthalmopathy was set apart by a 13 V-J model.

This clonotype has a handful of counts. The target antigen is unknown. Uncontrolled infection, other autoimmune disease, pregnancy or lactation led to exclusion. The TCR beta CDR3 regions underwent amplification using RNA transcripts as the source. First-round RT-PCR targeting the TCR CDR3 was performed with the HTBI primer set. Via MiXCR, TCRdb re-called the multiplex PCR reads, giving one row per CDR3 protein. The table shows approximately 620,000 distinct CDR3 sequences, with about a sixth occurring only once. This receptor was identified in a woman aged 35 to 49 with Graves' ophthalmopathy. Sample: blood. The chain has TRBV5-1 and TRBJ2-5, with 10 bases that match TRBD1. The CDR3 loop is CASSFGTGATQETQYF. In DNA, the CDR3 is TGCGCCAGCAGCTTCGGGACAGGGGCGACCCAAGAGACCCAGTACTTC.